These 25 T cell receptor beta chains came from one sample sequenced in a study of blood T cell repertoires in COVID-19. Profiling relied on immunoSEQ multiplex PCR, and the TCRdb table lists in-frame clones only, not all of them. The sample records about 180,000 clones, approximately 83% being singletons. The sequenced sample was peripheral blood. The receptors come from a man in his fifties or sixties with acute or convalescent COVID-19.

In the case of this clone: At one end, the junction sequence differs from germline, possibly due to a read error. This sequence joins TRBV10-3 and TRBJ1-1; TRBD1 matches 10 bases. Germline V CDR1 and CDR2: ENHRY, SYGVKD. This CDR3 contains 13 residues. This CDR3 is CAITEGQGKLAFF. The CDR3, as DNA: TGTGCCATCACTGAGGGACAGGGGAAATTGGCTTTCTTT.

Concerning this clone: Distinct nucleotide sequences in the sample also encode this CDR3. The chain couples TRBV7-9 to TRBJ1-5; tentative D call: TRBD1 (6 bases). Germline lookup yields CDR1 SEHNR and CDR2 FQNEAQ (reference sequence). Trimming left V 5 bases short and J 2 bases short, with 7 bases between. This CDR3 is 13 amino acids long. CDR3 residues: CASSPGGNQPQHF. As DNA, the CDR3 is TGTGCCAGCAGCCCAGGGGGCAATCAGCCCCAGCATTTT.

This clone showed up just once. The chain employs TRBV5-5 and TRBJ2-7, with D perhaps matching TRBD2 (5 bases). V was pared by 4 bases and J by 2 bases, with 10 bases between. This CDR3 comprises 13 residues. Germline V gene lookup returns CDR1 SGHKS and CDR2 YYEKEE (reference sequence). In nucleotides, the CDR3 is TGTGCCAGCAGCCTGGACGGGGCCTACGAGCAGTACTTC. Its translation: CASSLDGAYEQYF. The whole variable domain, remainder taken from reference TRBV5-5 and TRBJ2-7, is DAGVTQSPTHLIKTRGQQVTLRCSPISGHKSVSWYQQVLGQGPQFIFQYYEKEERGRGNFPDRFSARQFPNYSSELNVNALLLGDSALYLCASSLDGAYEQYFGPGTRLTVT.

CDR3 region: CATSRDSGEQFF. The CDR3 DNA is TGTGCCACCAGCAGAGATAGTGGTGAGCAGTTCTTC. The gene calls are TRBV15 and TRBJ2-1; D ambiguous. The CDR3 runs 12 residues. With 0 bases removed from V and 9 bases from J, the gap between germline ends came to 6 bases. CDR1 is LNHNV and CDR2 is YYDKDF in the germline V gene (reference sequence).

The chain joins TRBV6-5 to TRBJ1-5; D remains unclear. This CDR3 comprises 14 residues. Trimming left V 7 bases short and J 9 bases short, with 19 bases between. Germline CDR1 MNHEY, CDR2 SVGAGI. The CDR3 DNA follows: TGTGCCAGCAACCCCCCCGGCGGGTTTTCGCCCCAGCATTTT. The encoded protein is CASNPPGGFSPQHF.

The V call is TRBV10-3, the J call TRBJ1-2, with 10 bases that match TRBD1. Germline-derived CDR1 and CDR2 are ENHRY and SYGVKD. V trimming: 7 bases; J trimming: 8 bases; junction bases outside the gene matches: 7. This CDR3 is built from 13 residues. CDR3 amino acids: CAIKGTGEGGYTF. Here the CDR3 DNA reads TGTGCCATCAAGGGGACAGGGGAAGGCGGCTACACCTTC.

This sequence joins TRBV30 and TRBJ2-5; TRBD1 might be the D (6 bases). The CDR3 consists of 13 residues. V was pared by 2 bases and J by 7 bases, with 14 bases between. Germline CDR1 GTSNPN, CDR2 SVGIG (reference sequence). The CDR3 spells CAWSTQGPGTQYF. The CDR3 DNA follows: TGTGCCTGGAGTACACAGGGCCCGGGGACCCAGTACTTC.

The rearrangement uses TRBV18 and TRBJ2-5, with 12 bases that match TRBD2. CDR1 and CDR2 (germline): KGHSH, LQKENI. This CDR3 is 15 amino acids long. The junction had 5 bases not matched to a gene; V was cut back by 5 bases and J by 4 bases. The CDR3 reads CASSSLAGGGETQYF. The DNA for the CDR3 is TGTGCCAGCTCATCACTAGCGGGAGGAGGAGAGACCCAGTACTTC. Together with reference TRBV18 and TRBJ2-5, the CDR3 gives the full variable domain: NAGVMQNPRHLVRRRGQEARLRCSPMKGHSHVYWYRQLPEEGLKFMVYLQKENIIDESGMPKERFSAEFPKEGPSILRIQQVVRGDSAAYFCASSSLAGGGETQYFGPGTRLLVL.

The chain couples TRBV2 to TRBJ2-3; D not resolved. The CDR3 contains 12 residues. Germline values: CDR1 SNHLY, CDR2 FYNNEI. With 2 bases removed from V and 7 bases from J, the gap between germline ends came to 7 bases. The CDR3 bases are TGTGCCAGCAGTGAATTGGCAAATACGCAGTATTTT. Amino acid sequence: CASSELANTQYF.

As to this clone: The sample contains more than one DNA sequence encoding this CDR3. This chain links TRBV27 with TRBJ1-1, with D possibly being TRBD1 (5 bases). CDR3 length: 14 residues. From germline, CDR1 is MNHEY and CDR2 SMNVEV (reference sequence). V was shortened by 3 bases and J by 3 bases, with 11 bases between the two germline ends. The CDR3 loop is CASSFLGGDTEAFF. CDR3 DNA sequence: TGTGCCAGCAGTTTCCTTGGGGGGGACACTGAAGCTTTCTTT.

The genes are TRBV28 and TRBJ1-2; D call uncertain. In germline, CDR1 is MDHEN, CDR2 SYDVKM. V was shortened by 2 bases and J by 7 bases, with 11 bases between the two germline ends. The CDR3 has 13 residues. The CDR3 DNA follows: TGTGCCAGCAGTTTACCCCCCGCCGGTGGCTACACCTTC. Protein sequence: CASSLPPAGGYTF.

The table lists this clone with a count of one. The J gene is TRBJ2-7, the V gene TRBV27; 12 nucleotides match TRBD2. The junction had 7 bases not matched to a gene; V was cut back by 5 bases and J by 2 bases. The CDR3 is made up of 16 amino acids. CDR1 MNHEY and CDR2 SMNVEV come from the germline V gene (reference sequence). The CDR3: CASSPRASGRAYEQYF. CDR3 nucleotides: TGTGCCAGCAGTCCCCGGGCTAGCGGGAGGGCCTACGAGCAGTACTTC.

The genes are TRBV11-2 and TRBJ2-1; 8 nucleotides align to TRBD2. CDR3 length: 15 amino acids. Unmatched junction bases numbered 8, after V lost 5 bases and J lost 5 bases. Germline lookup yields CDR1 SGHAT and CDR2 FQNNGV. The CDR3 bases are TGTGCCAGCAGCCAGTTTCCGGGACTAGACAATGAGCAGTTCTTC. It is translated as CASSQFPGLDNEQFF.

V gene TRBV28 combines with J gene TRBJ2-7, with TRBD1 identical over 10 bases. This CDR3 has 16 residues. Germline trimming cut 6 bases from V and 5 bases from J; bases unmatched to any gene: 13. Germline CDR1 is MDHEN and CDR2 is SYDVKM. The CDR3 nucleotides are TGTGCCAGCAGCAAAGGGTGGGACAGGGGTTCCCACGAGCAGTACTTC. It specifies CASSKGWDRGSHEQYF.

V and J are TRBV24-1 and TRBJ1-2; D possibly corresponds to TRBD1 (5 bases). Trimming shortened V by 2 bases and J by 2 bases, and 8 bases separated the two germline ends. The CDR3 has 14 residues. CDR1 is KGHDR, CDR2 SFDVKD, per germline. The CDR3 sequence is CATSDSDRNYGYTF. The CDR3 DNA sequence: TGTGCCACCAGTGATTCTGACAGAAACTATGGCTACACCTTC.

This clone was seen ten or more times. At the DNA level, this CDR3 is encoded by other sequences in the same sample as well. V is TRBV24-1 and J is TRBJ2-4, with 8 nucleotides matching TRBD2. This CDR3 has 12 amino acids. The J segment lost 7 bases and the V segment lost 10 bases, leaving 5 bases of the junction unmatched. Germline V gives CDR1 KGHDR, CDR2 SFDVKD. The CDR3 DNA sequence: TGTGCCACTTCTCCGGGGGGGAACATTCAGTACTTC. Its translation: CATSPGGNIQYF.

The chain employs TRBV28 and TRBJ1-6, with D maybe TRBD1 (6 bases). Trimming left V 2 bases short and J 9 bases short, with 14 bases between. The CDR3 runs 15 residues. Per the germline V gene, CDR1 is MDHEN and CDR2 is SYDVKM. The CDR3 reads CASSLEQGDGSPLHF. In nucleotides, the CDR3 is TGTGCCAGCAGTTTAGAACAGGGCGATGGTTCACCCCTCCACTTT.

The rearrangement links TRBV5-1 to TRBJ2-6; 7 bases line up with TRBD1. Germline loops: CDR1 SGHRS, CDR2 YFSETQ. Trimming at V came to 1 base and at J to 0 bases, leaving 7 bases not matched to a gene. The CDR3 consists of 18 residues. The CDR3 DNA reads as TGCGCCAGCAGCTTGAGGGGGCAGGTGACCTCTGGGGCCAACGTCCTGACTTTC. As protein: CASSLRGQVTSGANVLTF. The full variable domain, rest sourced from reference TRBV5-1 and TRBJ2-6, is KAGVTQTPRYLIKTRGQQVTLSCSPISGHRSVSWYQQTPGQGLQFLFEYFSETQRNKGNFPGRFSGRQFSNSRSEMNVSTLELGDSALYLCASSLRGQVTSGANVLTFGAGSRLTVL.

This clone has a single count. J is TRBJ2-2 and V is TRBV6-5; D call uncertain. The ends were cut back, 4 bases at V and 0 bases at J, with 9 bases in the middle. The CDR3 is made up of 15 amino acids. Per germline, CDR1 MNHEY and CDR2 SVGAGI. This CDR3 reads CASSLTQSNTGELFF. The CDR3 DNA reads TGTGCCAGCAGTTTGACACAATCGAACACCGGGGAGCTGTTTTTT.

This chain connects TRBV7-2 to TRBJ2-1; 7 bases are a match to TRBD1. CDR3 length equals 16 residues. Per germline, CDR1 SGHTA and CDR2 FQGNSA. J lost 3 bases, V lost 1 base, and 6 bases had no gene match. CDR3 sequence: CASSLEGAGYYNEQFF. CDR3 DNA: TGTGCCAGCAGCTTAGAGGGGGCGGGTTACTACAATGAGCAGTTCTTC.

This chain uses TRBV11-2 with TRBJ2-1; D ambiguous. This CDR3 comprises 16 residues. Trimming cost V 0 bases and J 8 bases, with 17 bases left between them. CDR1 is SGHAT, CDR2 FQNNGV, per germline. The CDR3 DNA sequence: TGTGCCAGCAGCTTAGATCTCGACGAGACAATCGATGAGCAGTTCTTC. This codes for CASSLDLDETIDEQFF.

The chain employs TRBV19 and TRBJ2-1; 11 bases line up with TRBD2. This CDR3 is built from 14 residues. The germline V gene encodes CDR1 LNHDA and CDR2 SQIVND (reference sequence). The ends lost 6 bases at V and 9 bases at J; junction bases unmatched: 7. The CDR3 loop reads CASRIPGLAAEQFF. The CDR3 nucleotides are TGTGCCAGTAGGATTCCGGGACTAGCGGCTGAGCAGTTCTTC.

This rearrangement joins TRBV10-3 to TRBJ1-2; possibly TRBD1 for D (5 bases). Trimming shortened V by 2 bases and J by 6 bases, and 13 bases separated the two germline ends. The CDR3 extends over 14 amino acids. Germline assignment: CDR1 ENHRY and CDR2 SYGVKD. This CDR3 reads CAISEVGTGDGYTF. DNA of the CDR3: TGTGCCATCAGTGAGGTTGGGACTGGAGATGGCTACACCTTC.

The chain recombines TRBV28 with TRBJ2-1, with D perhaps TRBD1 (5 bases). Germline V gene sequence: CDR1 MDHEN, CDR2 SYDVKM. Trimming stripped 2 bases from V and 7 bases from J, with 9 bases between. This CDR3 contains 13 residues. The CDR3, as DNA: TGTGCCAGCAGTTTAAAGGGGCGGAATGAGCAGTTCTTC. It translates to CASSLKGRNEQFF.

The rearrangement links TRBV27 to TRBJ2-7; 13 bases are a match to TRBD2. Germline V lookup: CDR1 MNHEY, CDR2 SMNVEV (reference sequence). The CDR3 sequence is 16 residues long. V trimming: 10 bases; J trimming: 2 bases; junction bases outside the gene matches: 11. The CDR3 DNA follows: TGTGCCACCTCCGGGACTAGCGGGATACCTGCCTACGAGCAGTACTTC. Protein: CATSGTSGIPAYEQYF.